Below are 3 T cell receptor beta chains sequenced from a single sample in a study of OX40 agonist ivuxolimab in advanced cancers. The data were produced by immunoSEQ multiplex PCR, yet TCRdb's version contains in-frame clones alone and is incomplete. The sample has approximately 68,000 clones, more than 70% seen once. Specimen: CD4+ or CD8+ T cells sorted from blood, collected in a trial of the OX40 agonist ivuxolimab. Receptor source: an adult with an advanced solid tumor such as melanoma, head and neck, liver or kidney cancer.

This clone was found once. This sequence joins TRBV7-9 and TRBJ2-1; 9 bases line up with TRBD1. Looked up from germline, CDR1 is SEHNR and CDR2 is FQNEAQ (reference sequence). After removal of 7 bases from V and 9 bases from J, the junction contained 7 bases not matched to a gene. The CDR3 has 13 residues. Here the CDR3 DNA reads TGTGCCAGCACCGGGACAGGGCCCCCTGAGCAGTTCTTC. Encoded protein: CASTGTGPPEQFF.

The chain has TRBV29-1 and TRBJ2-7, with 9 bases fitting TRBD1. Germline V gene lookup returns CDR1 SQVTM and CDR2 ANQGSEA. CDR3 length: 13 amino acids. The J segment lost 1 base and the V segment lost 6 bases, leaving 4 bases of the junction unmatched. The CDR3 DNA reads as TGCAGCGTCATGGGACAGGGTTCCTACGAGCAGTACTTC. Its protein product is CSVMGQGSYEQYF.

The chain employs TRBV7-9 and TRBJ2-7, with 7 positions matching TRBD1. V dropped 3 bases and J dropped 3; count of bases not matched to a gene: 8. This CDR3 has 15 amino acids. Germline CDR1 reads SEHNR; CDR2 reads FQNEAQ (reference sequence). The DNA of the CDR3 is TGTGCCAGCAGCTTGGACAGGACTTATATCTACGAGCAGTACTTC. It encodes CASSLDRTYIYEQYF.